The next 29 T cell receptor beta chains were all read from a single sample in a study of T-cell reconstitution after alpha-beta-depleted transplantation in children. Preparing the TCRbeta library involved the use of unique molecular identifiers. Each CDR3 protein gets one entry after TCRdb re-called the PCR reads with MiXCR. The top ten clones hold 23% of a sample with roughly 300,000 distinct CDR3 sequences, roughly 10% of them seen once. Material: peripheral blood, obtained 180 days after TCRalphabeta/CD19-depleted stem cell transplant. All receptors derive from a male patient aged 2 to 9 who had a stem cell transplant for chronic granulomatous disease, so the T cells may come from the graft donor.

This clonotype was picked up many times. V usage is TRBV7-6 and J usage is TRBJ2-2, with a weak D call TRBD1 (6 bases). The V and J ends lost 5 bases and 5 bases respectively, with 15 bases between them. The germline V gene encodes CDR1 SGHVS and CDR2 FNYEAQ. The CDR3 has 15 residues. Here the CDR3 reads CASSHRVAGTGELFF. The CDR3 coding sequence is TGTGCCAGCAGCCACAGGGTGGCCGGGACCGGGGAGCTGTTTTTT.

At least ten counts were recorded for this clonotype. The rearrangement joins TRBV7-2 to TRBJ2-1; D call uncertain. CDR3 length: 15 amino acids. The germline gives CDR1 SGHTA, CDR2 FQGNSA. The V end lost 1 base, the J end lost 6 bases, and 13 bases lay between the germline ends. The CDR3 spells CASSLVGSRSNEQFF. The CDR3 DNA sequence: TGTGCCAGCAGCTTAGTCGGTAGTAGGAGCAATGAGCAGTTCTTC.

In this sample, this clonotype turned up many times. The chain links TRBV5-1 to TRBJ2-7, with TRBD2 identical over 7 bases. The CDR3 sequence is 14 residues long. The V gene end was trimmed by 2 bases and the J gene end by 6 bases; junction bases not matched to a gene: 8. The germline V gene has CDR1 SGHRS and CDR2 YFSETQ. CDR3 DNA: TGCGCCAGCAGCTTTTCCGGACTAGTCTCCGAGCAGTACTTC. It yields the protein CASSFSGLVSEQYF.

This clonotype appeared a few times. This sequence joins TRBV12-3 or TRBV12-4 and TRBJ2-1; TRBD2 agrees at 13 bases. J was trimmed by 0 bases and V by 4 bases; bases with no gene match: 9. The CDR3 length is 19 residues. CDR3: CASSWRGLAGTSSYNEQFF. DNA of the CDR3: TGTGCCAGCAGTTGGAGGGGACTAGCGGGGACCAGCTCCTACAATGAGCAGTTCTTC.

This clonotype was seen many times. The CDR3 DNA is TGTGCCAGCAGTTTGGGGGGGCCGGGCAATCAGCCCCAGCATTTT. Translation gives CASSLGGPGNQPQHF. The chain uses TRBV12-3 or TRBV12-4 and TRBJ1-5, with a possible D match to TRBD1 (6 bases). Trimming cost V 3 bases and J 2 bases, with 11 bases left between them. There are 15 residues in the CDR3.

This clonotype was counted many times. The gene calls are TRBV10-3 and TRBJ2-3, with TRBD1 matching over 7 bases. The germline gives CDR1 ENHRY, CDR2 SYGVKD. This CDR3 comprises 16 residues. V lost 5 bases to trimming and J lost 4 bases; unmatched junction nucleotides: 12. The CDR3 reads CAISPRQGGISDTQYF. CDR3 coding DNA: TGTGCCATCAGTCCTCGACAGGGTGGAATTTCAGATACGCAGTATTTT.

This clonotype was seen at least ten times. The chain couples TRBV7-2 to TRBJ2-1, with D perhaps TRBD2 (6 bases). The CDR3 consists of 15 residues. CDR1 is SGHTA and CDR2 is FQGNSA in the germline V gene. The ends were cut back, 1 base at V and 7 bases at J, with 14 bases in the middle. CDR3 bases: TGTGCCAGCAGCTTAGGGCTAGCGCAAAGAAATGAGCAGTTCTTC. This encodes CASSLGLAQRNEQFF.

Ten or more counts support this clonotype. V usage is TRBV10-3 and J usage is TRBJ2-1; 13 positions agree with TRBD2. The CDR3 is 19 amino acids. The trim removed 1 base at V and 8 bases at J, leaving 14 bases unmatched. Germline values: CDR1 ENHRY, CDR2 SYGVKD. The CDR3 DNA reads TGTGCCATCAGTGAGTTTGAGACGACCGGGACTAGCGGGGCCTATGAGCAGTTCTTC. Amino acid sequence: CAISEFETTGTSGAYEQFF.

This clonotype was observed many times. This chain uses TRBV20-1 with TRBJ2-6; D remains unclear. The V end was cut by 5 bases, the J end by 1 base, with 9 bases between. The CDR3 is 14 residues long. Germline-derived CDR1 and CDR2 are DFQATT and SNEGSKA (reference sequence). The CDR3 nucleotides are TGCAGTGCTGCGTGGGCATCTGGGGCCAACGTCCTGACTTTC. Translated: CSAAWASGANVLTF.

In its sample, this clonotype was seen many times. J is TRBJ1-2 and V is TRBV20-1; D may be TRBD1 (6 bases). Germline V gene lookup returns CDR1 DFQATT and CDR2 SNEGSKA (reference sequence). V shed 0 bases and J shed 8 bases, with 13 bases lying between them. The CDR3 is made up of 13 amino acids. CDR3 residues: CSARDPGGLGYTF. CDR3 DNA sequence: TGCAGTGCTAGAGATCCGGGGGGGCTCGGCTACACCTTC.

This clonotype has a count of ten or more. The V gene is TRBV7-9, the J gene TRBJ2-3, with TRBD2 identical over 7 bases. With V trimmed by 0 bases and J by 3 bases, 3 bases remained unmatched. CDR1 is SEHNR and CDR2 is FQNEAQ in the germline V gene (reference sequence). The CDR3 spans 15 residues. CDR3 in DNA: TGTGCCAGCAGCTTAGCGGGAGGGGAGACAGATACGCAGTATTTT. Its translation: CASSLAGGETDTQYF.

This clonotype was counted ten times or more. This chain joins TRBV27 and TRBJ2-5; D is undetermined. There are 13 residues in the CDR3. The V end lost 3 bases, the J end lost 4 bases, and 9 bases lay between the germline ends. The germline gives CDR1 MNHEY, CDR2 SMNVEV (reference sequence). For the CDR3, the DNA is TGTGCCAGCAGTTTGTGGTTCAGAGAGACCCAGTACTTC. Its translation is CASSLWFRETQYF.

This clonotype was counted many times. The V gene is TRBV5-1, the J gene TRBJ2-5; 7 bases match TRBD2. Germline CDR1 SGHRS, CDR2 YFSETQ. The J segment lost 2 bases and the V segment lost 0 bases, leaving 7 bases of the junction unmatched. The CDR3 has 16 residues. The CDR3 nucleotides are TGCGCCAGCAGCTTGGCCGCACTAGCGTATCAAGAGACCCAGTACTTC. Its translation is CASSLAALAYQETQYF.

On this clonotype itself: It may be a read error: a sequence one base away is much more abundant. The chain carries TRBV21-1 and TRBJ2-4; the D call in the table, TRBD1, was not verified against the DNA. TRBV21-1 is deemed a pseudogene. The CDR3 contains 16 residues. The CDR3 here is CASTLSWTGSKNIRYF. CDR3 bases: TGTGCCAGCACCCTATCCTGGACAGGGAGCAAAAACATTCGGTACTTC.

This clonotype was seen at least ten times. This rearrangement joins TRBV12-5 to TRBJ2-5, with 12 bases fitting TRBD2. The CDR3 consists of 17 residues. The V and J ends lost 1 base and 1 base, in that order; junction bases with no gene match: 4. The germline V gene encodes CDR1 LGHNT and CDR2 FRNRAP. This CDR3 is CASGLEGLAGSQETQYF. The CDR3 nucleotides are TGTGCTAGTGGTTTGGAAGGACTAGCGGGGTCCCAAGAGACCCAGTACTTC. Based on the CDR3 plus reference TRBV12-5 and TRBJ2-5, the full variable domain is DARVTQTPRHKVTEMGQEVTMRCQPILGHNTVFWYRQTMMQGLELLAYFRNRAPLDDSGMPKDRFSAEMPDATLATLKIQPSEPRDSAVYFCASGLEGLAGSQETQYFGPGTRLLVL.

This clonotype showed up many times. The chain has TRBV7-9 and TRBJ2-7, with 7 bases matching TRBD1. CDR1 SEHNR and CDR2 FQNEAQ come from the germline V gene (reference sequence). This CDR3 has 15 amino acids. V trimming: 3 bases; J trimming: 4 bases; junction bases outside the gene matches: 9. For the CDR3, the DNA is TGTGCCAGCAGCTTGGTCCGGACAGGCCTATACGAGCAGTACTTC. It specifies CASSLVRTGLYEQYF.

This clonotype has ten or more counts. J is TRBJ2-5 and V is TRBV24-1; 7 nucleotides match TRBD2. Trimming took 2 bases from V and 3 from J; bases not matched to a gene: 2. This CDR3 is built from 14 residues. Germline V gene data show CDR1 as KGHDR and CDR2 as SFDVKD. The CDR3 sequence is CATSDWAGEETQYF. The CDR3 DNA reads as TGTGCCACCAGTGATTGGGCGGGGGAAGAGACCCAGTACTTC.

Regarding this clonotype: A read error is possible here, since a much larger clone lies one base away. V usage is TRBV6-5 and J usage is TRBJ2-5; TRBD2 aligns across 10 bases. CDR1 MNHEY and CDR2 SVGAGI come from the germline V gene. This CDR3 region has 15 residues. CDR3 protein: CASSDSLAGQQTQYF. The CDR3 DNA reads as TGTGCCAGCAGTGACTCACTAGCGGGGCAACAGACCCAGTACTTC.

This clonotype was observed many times. The J gene is TRBJ2-5, the V gene TRBV29-1; no clear D gene. The germline CDR1 and CDR2 sequences are SQVTM and ANQGSEA. The CDR3 consists of 14 residues. Trimming left V 1 base short and J 5 bases short, with 14 bases between. CDR3 protein: CSVEGRPSGETQYF. The CDR3 nucleotides read TGCAGCGTTGAAGGACGGCCTTCGGGTGAGACCCAGTACTTC.

In the case of this clonotype: This could be a read error, since a much larger clone is one nucleotide away. V usage is TRBV27 and J usage is TRBJ2-1; no firm D call. Trimming removed 8 bases from V and 8 bases from J, with 13 bases in between. This CDR3 has 12 amino acids. Germline loops: CDR1 MNHEY, CDR2 SMNVEV (reference sequence). The CDR3 protein is CASCPIGYEQFF. CDR3 bases: TGTGCCAGCTGTCCGATCGGCTATGAGCAGTTCTTC.

This clonotype showed up many times. V usage is TRBV20-1 and J usage is TRBJ2-3; TRBD1 aligns across 8 bases. Germline-derived CDR1 and CDR2 are DFQATT and SNEGSKA (reference sequence). The CDR3 covers 13 residues. V lost 6 bases, J lost 1 base, and 3 bases stayed unmatched. In nucleotides, the CDR3 is TGCAGTGCAGGACAGGGAGGCACAGATACGCAGTATTTT. This sequence encodes CSAGQGGTDTQYF.

Ten or more counts support this clonotype. The chain has TRBV5-5 and TRBJ2-6, with unresolved D. V lost 0 bases and J 4 bases, leaving 14 bases between the germline ends. There are 17 residues in the CDR3. The germline CDR1 and CDR2 sequences are SGHKS and YYEKEE (reference sequence). In DNA, the CDR3 is TGTGCCAGCAGCTTGGATGCAGGTAGATCAGGGGCCAACGTCCTGACTTTC. The encoded protein is CASSLDAGRSGANVLTF.

This clonotype was seen ten or more times. CDR3 residues: CASSQGRSSGSSYEQYF. DNA of the CDR3: TGCGCCAGCAGCCAAGGGCGATCTAGCGGGAGCTCCTACGAGCAGTACTTC. The V gene is TRBV4-1, the J gene TRBJ2-7, with 10 bases aligning to TRBD2. This CDR3 is built from 17 residues. The trim removed 1 base at V and 0 bases at J, leaving 6 bases unmatched. CDR1 is MGHRA and CDR2 is YSYEKL in the germline V gene.

This clonotype was seen at least ten times. The chain couples TRBV6-1 to TRBJ1-5, with D unresolved. Per the germline V gene, CDR1 is MNHNS and CDR2 is SASEGT. Between the trimmed V and J ends, which lost 4 bases and 0 bases, there was a span of 7 bases. The CDR3 loop spans 14 amino acids. CDR3 DNA: TGTGCCAGCAGTGGGGCCTTTAGCAATCAGCCCCAGCATTTT. Protein product: CASSGAFSNQPQHF.

This clonotype was counted many times. V usage is TRBV15 and J usage is TRBJ2-3, with no clear D. Germline values: CDR1 LNHNV, CDR2 YYDKDF (reference sequence). Trimming took 0 bases from V and 2 from J, leaving 6 bases between them. The CDR3 has 14 residues. The CDR3 nucleotides read TGTGCCACCAGCAGAGATGTACCCACAGATACGCAGTATTTT. This gives the protein CATSRDVPTDTQYF.

Many counts were recorded for this clonotype. This rearrangement joins TRBV7-3 to TRBJ2-7; D might be TRBD2 (6 bases). CDR1 is SGHTA, CDR2 FQGTGA, per germline. Trimming took off 4 bases at V and 3 bases at J, with 13 bases between the two ends. The CDR3 is 14 amino acids. The DNA of the CDR3 is TGTGCCAGCAGCTCATTCGGGGGTATCTACGAGCAGTACTTC. Amino acid sequence: CASSSFGGIYEQYF.

This clonotype was counted ten times or more. The CDR3 here is CATSREGRDYSPLHF. Written as DNA, the CDR3 is TGTGCCACCAGCAGAGAAGGCAGGGATTATTCACCCCTCCACTTT. This chain uses TRBV15 with TRBJ1-6, with D maybe TRBD1 (5 bases). V lost 0 bases to trimming and J lost 8 bases, with 11 bases between them. The CDR3 contains 15 residues. Germline V gene data show CDR1 as LNHNV and CDR2 as YYDKDF (reference sequence).

This clonotype has a handful of counts. The chain couples TRBV23-1 to TRBJ2-3, with TRBD2 matching 8 bases. TRBV23-1 has ORF status, its function being uncertain. This CDR3 contains 19 residues. V shed 3 bases, J shed 10 bases, and the junction held 24 bases outside the gene matches. CDR3: CASSHPQISGTSCPKAQYF. DNA of the CDR3: TGCGCCAGCAGTCACCCCCAGATATCCGGGACTAGTTGCCCCAAGGCGCAGTATTTT.

At least ten counts were recorded for this clonotype. This rearrangement joins TRBV6-1 to TRBJ2-5, with D perhaps TRBD2 (6 bases). Deletions cut 5 bases from V and 4 bases from J, with 20 bases between. The CDR3 is 16 amino acids. Germline V gene sequence: CDR1 MNHNS, CDR2 SASEGT. The CDR3, as DNA: TGTGCCAGCAGTACCGCCGAGGGACTGGACGCAGAGACCCAGTACTTC. Residues: CASSTAEGLDAETQYF.